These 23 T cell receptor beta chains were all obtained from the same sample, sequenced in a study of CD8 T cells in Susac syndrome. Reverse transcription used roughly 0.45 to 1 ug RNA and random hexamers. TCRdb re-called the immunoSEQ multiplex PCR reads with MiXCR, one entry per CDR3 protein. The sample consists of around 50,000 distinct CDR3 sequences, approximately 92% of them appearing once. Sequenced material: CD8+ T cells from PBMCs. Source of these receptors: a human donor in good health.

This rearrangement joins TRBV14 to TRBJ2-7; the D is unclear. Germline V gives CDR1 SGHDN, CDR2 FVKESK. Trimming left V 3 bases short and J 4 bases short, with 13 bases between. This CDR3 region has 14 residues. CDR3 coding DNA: TGTGCCAGCAGCCAGATGATGGTGGAGTACGAGCAGTACTTC. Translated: CASSQMMVEYEQYF. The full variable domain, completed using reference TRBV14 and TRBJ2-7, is EAGVTQFPSHSVIEKGQTVTLRCDPISGHDNLYWYRRVMGKEIKFLLHFVKESKQDESGMPNNRFLAERTGGTYSTLKVQPAELEDSGVYFCASSQMMVEYEQYFGPGTRLTVT.

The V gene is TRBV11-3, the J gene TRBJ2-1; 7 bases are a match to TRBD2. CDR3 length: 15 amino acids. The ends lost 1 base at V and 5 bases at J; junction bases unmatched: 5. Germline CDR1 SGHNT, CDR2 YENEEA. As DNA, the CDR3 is TGTGCCAGCAGCTTAGGGAGCGGGATTGACAATGAGCAGTTCTTC. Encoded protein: CASSLGSGIDNEQFF.

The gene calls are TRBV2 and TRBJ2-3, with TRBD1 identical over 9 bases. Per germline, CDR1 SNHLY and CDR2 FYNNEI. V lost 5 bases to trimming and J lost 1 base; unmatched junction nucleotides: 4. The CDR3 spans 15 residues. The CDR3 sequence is CASSRDRDGTDTQYF. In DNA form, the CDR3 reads TGTGCCAGCAGTCGGGACAGGGATGGCACAGATACGCAGTATTTT.

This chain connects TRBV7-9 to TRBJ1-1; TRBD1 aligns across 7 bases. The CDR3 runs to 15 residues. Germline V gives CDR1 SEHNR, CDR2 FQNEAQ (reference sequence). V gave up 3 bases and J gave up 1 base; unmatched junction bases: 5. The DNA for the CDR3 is TGTGCCAGCAGCTTCAGGGGGGGGCCGAACACTGAAGCTTTCTTT. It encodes CASSFRGGPNTEAFF.

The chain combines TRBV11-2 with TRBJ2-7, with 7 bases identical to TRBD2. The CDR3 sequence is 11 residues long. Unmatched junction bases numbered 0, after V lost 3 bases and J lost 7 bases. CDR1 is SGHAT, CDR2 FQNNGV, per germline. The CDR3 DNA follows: TGTGCCAGCAGCTTGGGACTAGAGCAGTACTTC. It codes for CASSLGLEQYF.

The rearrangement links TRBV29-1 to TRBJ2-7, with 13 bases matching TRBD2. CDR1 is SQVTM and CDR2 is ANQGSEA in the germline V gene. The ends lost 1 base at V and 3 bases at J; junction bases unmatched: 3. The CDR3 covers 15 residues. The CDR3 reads CSVEGTSGRYYEQYF. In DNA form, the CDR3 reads TGCAGCGTTGAAGGGACTAGCGGGAGATACTACGAGCAGTACTTC.

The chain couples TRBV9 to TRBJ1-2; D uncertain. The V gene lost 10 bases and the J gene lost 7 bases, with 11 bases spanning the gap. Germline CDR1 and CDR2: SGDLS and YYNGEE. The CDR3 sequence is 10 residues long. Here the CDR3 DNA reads TGTGCCGCTCCCTCAGGTGGCTACACCTTC. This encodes CAAPSGGYTF.

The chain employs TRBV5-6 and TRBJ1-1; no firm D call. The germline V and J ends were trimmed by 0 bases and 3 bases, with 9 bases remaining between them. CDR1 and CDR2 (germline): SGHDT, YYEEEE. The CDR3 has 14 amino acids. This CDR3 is CASSLDPAYTEAFF. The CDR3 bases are TGTGCCAGCAGCTTGGATCCAGCCTACACTGAAGCTTTCTTT. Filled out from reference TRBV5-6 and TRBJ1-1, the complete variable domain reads DAGVTQSPTHLIKTRGQQVTLRCSPKSGHDTVSWYQQALGQGPQFIFQYYEEEERQRGNFPDRFSGHQFPNYSSELNVNALLLGDSALYLCASSLDPAYTEAFFGQGTRLTVV.

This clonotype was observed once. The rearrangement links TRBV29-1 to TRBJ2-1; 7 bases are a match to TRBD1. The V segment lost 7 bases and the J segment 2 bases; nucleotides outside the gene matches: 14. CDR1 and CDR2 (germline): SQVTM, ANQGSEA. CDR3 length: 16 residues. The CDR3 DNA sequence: TGCAGCGCTCCACTGACAGGGCATGATACCTACAATGAGCAGTTCTTC. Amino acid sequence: CSAPLTGHDTYNEQFF.

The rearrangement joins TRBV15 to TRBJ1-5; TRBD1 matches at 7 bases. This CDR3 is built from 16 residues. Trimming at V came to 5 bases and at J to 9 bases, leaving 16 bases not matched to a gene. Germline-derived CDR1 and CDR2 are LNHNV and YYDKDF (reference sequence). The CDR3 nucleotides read TGTGCCACCAGCCGTTCGAATCGACAGGGAAATTGGCCCCAGCATTTT. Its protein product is CATSRSNRQGNWPQHF.

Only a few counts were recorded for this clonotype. This chain's CDR3 is CATSPGTSENSYNEQFF. DNA for the CDR3: TGCGCCACGAGCCCCGGGACTAGCGAAAACTCCTACAATGAGCAGTTCTTC. The chain couples TRBV4-1 to TRBJ2-1; 10 positions agree with TRBD2. Trimming took 10 bases from V and 0 from J; bases not matched to a gene: 12. CDR1 MGHRA and CDR2 YSYEKL come from the germline V gene. The CDR3 is 17 amino acids.

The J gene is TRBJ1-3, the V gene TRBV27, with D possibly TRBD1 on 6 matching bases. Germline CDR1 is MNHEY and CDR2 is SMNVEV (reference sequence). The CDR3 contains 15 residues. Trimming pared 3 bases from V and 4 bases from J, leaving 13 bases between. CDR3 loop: CASSLDSRGGNTIYF. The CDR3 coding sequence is TGTGCCAGCAGTTTGGACAGCCGGGGCGGAAACACCATATATTTT.

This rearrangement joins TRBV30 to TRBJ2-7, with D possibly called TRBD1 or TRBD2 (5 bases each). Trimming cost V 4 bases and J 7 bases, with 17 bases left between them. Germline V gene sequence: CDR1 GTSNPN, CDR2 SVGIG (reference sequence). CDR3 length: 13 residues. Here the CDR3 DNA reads TGTGCCTGGACACAGGCAGGGTGGGGGGAGCAGTACTTC. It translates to CAWTQAGWGEQYF.

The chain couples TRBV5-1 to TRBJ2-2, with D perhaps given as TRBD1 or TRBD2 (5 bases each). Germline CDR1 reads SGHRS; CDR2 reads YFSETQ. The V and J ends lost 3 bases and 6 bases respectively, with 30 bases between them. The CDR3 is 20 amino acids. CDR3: CASSWPGASMGERRAGELFF. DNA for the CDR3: TGCGCCAGCAGCTGGCCCGGGGCTAGCATGGGCGAGCGCCGCGCCGGGGAGCTGTTTTTT.

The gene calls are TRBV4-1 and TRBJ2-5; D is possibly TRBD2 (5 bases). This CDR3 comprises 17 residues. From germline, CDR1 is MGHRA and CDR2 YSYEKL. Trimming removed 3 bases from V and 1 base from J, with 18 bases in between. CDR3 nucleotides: TGCGCCAGCAGCCACACGGGATCCGTCGGTAGCCAAGAGACCCAGTACTTC. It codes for CASSHTGSVGSQETQYF.

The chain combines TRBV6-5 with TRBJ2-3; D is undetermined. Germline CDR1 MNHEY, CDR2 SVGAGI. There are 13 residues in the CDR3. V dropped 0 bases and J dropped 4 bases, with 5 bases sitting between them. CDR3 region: CASSYSSADTQYF. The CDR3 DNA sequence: TGTGCCAGCAGTTACTCGAGTGCAGATACGCAGTATTTT.

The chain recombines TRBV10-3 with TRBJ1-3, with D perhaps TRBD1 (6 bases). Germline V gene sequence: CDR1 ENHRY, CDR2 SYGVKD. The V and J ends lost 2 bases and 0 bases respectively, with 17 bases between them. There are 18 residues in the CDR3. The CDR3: CAISEIRGSSSSGNTIYF. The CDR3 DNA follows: TGTGCCATCAGTGAGATCAGGGGCTCCTCGAGCTCTGGAAACACCATATATTTT.

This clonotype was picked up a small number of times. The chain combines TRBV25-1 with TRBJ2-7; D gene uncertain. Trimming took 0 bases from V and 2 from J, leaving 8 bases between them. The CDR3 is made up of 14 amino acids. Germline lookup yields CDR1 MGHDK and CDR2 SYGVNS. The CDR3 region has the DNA TGTGCCAGCAGTGAATACAGTGCAACCTACGAGCAGTACTTC. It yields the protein CASSEYSATYEQYF.

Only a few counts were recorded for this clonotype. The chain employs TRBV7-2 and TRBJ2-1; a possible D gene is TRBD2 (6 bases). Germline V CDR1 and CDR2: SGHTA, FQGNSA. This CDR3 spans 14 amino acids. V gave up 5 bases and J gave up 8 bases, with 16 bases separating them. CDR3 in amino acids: CASSRSTSPDEQFF. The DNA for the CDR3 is TGTGCCAGCAGCCGATCCACTAGCCCCGATGAGCAGTTCTTC.

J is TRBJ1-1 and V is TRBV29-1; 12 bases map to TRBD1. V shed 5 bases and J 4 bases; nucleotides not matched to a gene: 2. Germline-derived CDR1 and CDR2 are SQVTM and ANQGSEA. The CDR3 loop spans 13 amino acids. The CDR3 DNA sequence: TGCAGCGTTCCGGGACAGGGGGCCACTGAAGCTTTCTTT. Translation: CSVPGQGATEAFF.

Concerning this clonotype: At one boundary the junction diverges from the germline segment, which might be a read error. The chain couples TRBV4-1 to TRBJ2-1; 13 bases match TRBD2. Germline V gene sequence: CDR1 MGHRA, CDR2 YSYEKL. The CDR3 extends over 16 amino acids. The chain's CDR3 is CASSKETSGGYNEQFF. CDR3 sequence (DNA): TGCGCCAGCAGCAAAGAGACTAGCGGGGGGTACAATGAGCAGTTCTTC.

The CDR3 DNA follows: TGTGCCAGTAGTAGGAACGGAGAGTACGAGCAGTACTTC. Encoded protein: CASSRNGEYEQYF. The chain recombines TRBV19 with TRBJ2-7; no firm D call. Trimming left V 4 bases short and J 4 bases short, with 11 bases between. CDR3 length: 13 residues. CDR1 is LNHDA and CDR2 is SQIVND in the germline V gene (reference sequence). The variable domain in full, with the rest retrieved from reference TRBV19 and TRBJ2-7, is DGGITQSPKYLFRKEGQNVTLSCEQNLNHDAMYWYRQDPGQGLRLIYYSQIVNDFQKGDIAEGYSVSREKKESFPLTVTSAQKNPTAFYLCASSRNGEYEQYFGPGTRLTVT.

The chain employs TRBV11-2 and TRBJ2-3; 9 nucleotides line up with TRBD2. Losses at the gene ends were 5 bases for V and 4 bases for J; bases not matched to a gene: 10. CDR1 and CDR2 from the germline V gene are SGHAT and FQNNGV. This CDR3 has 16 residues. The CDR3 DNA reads TGTGCCAGCAGCCTTCTAGCGGGGAGGGCAGCAGATACGCAGTATTTT. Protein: CASSLLAGRAADTQYF.